These 26 T cell receptor beta chains share one sample of origin, sequenced in a study of tumor-infiltrating lymphocytes in primary liver carcinoma. With roughly 540 ng total RNA as template and a constant-region primer, TCR beta cDNA was made. ARM-PCR, slightly modified, supplied the TCR beta libraries through three nested multiplex PCR rounds. The first two PCR rounds used TRBV1-TRBV30 primers with a Cbeta primer, 10 cycles each. Using its own MiXCR run on the multiplex PCR reads, TCRdb lists one record per CDR3 protein. The repertoire has 20,000 to 25,000 distinct CDR3 sequences, around 84% of them found once; the top ten carry under 40%. Starting material for RNA and DNA co-extraction consisted of roughly 18-34 mg of unsorted bulk tissue. Input material: liver tumor tissue from sampling region 2. As for subset: tumor region T2, inferior pole. These receptors came from a woman aged 25 to 39 with primary liver carcinoma and hepatitis B virus infection.

With regard to this clonotype: Germline is not matched at one junction end, which may reflect a read error. The V gene is TRBV11-2, the J gene TRBJ1-4; tentatively, D is TRBD1 (5 bases). Germline V gene lookup returns CDR1 SGHAT and CDR2 FQNNGV. CDR3 length equals 16 residues. Written as DNA, the CDR3 is TGTGTCAGCAGCTTGTTTCAGGGATCAATTAATGAAAAACTGCTTTTT. Protein: CVSSLFQGSINEKLLF.

For this clonotype: Likely a read error: the CDR3 ends without its conserved phenylalanine or tryptophan. The J gene is TRBJ2-5, the V gene TRBV11-2, with a tentative D call TRBD1 (5 bases). The V end lost 10 bases, the J end lost 4 bases, and 16 bases lay between the germline ends. CDR1 is SGHAT and CDR2 is FQNNGV in the germline V gene. This CDR3 spans 13 amino acids. CDR3 in amino acids: CAITPRQIETQYS. For the CDR3, the DNA is TGTGCCATCACCCCTAGACAGATAGAGACCCAGTACTCC.

The rearrangement links TRBV5-8 to TRBJ2-6, with D unresolved. Trimming stripped 9 bases from V and 0 bases from J, with 16 bases between. Germline V lookup: CDR1 SGHTS, CDR2 YDEGEE. The CDR3 spans 16 residues. The CDR3: CAITMKGFSGANVLTF. The DNA for the CDR3 is TGTGCCATCACCATGAAGGGCTTCTCTGGGGCCAACGTCCTGACTTTC.

This chain uses TRBV29-1 with TRBJ2-5; no reliable D call. The V end lost 4 bases, the J end lost 1 base, and 13 bases lay between the germline ends. CDR3 length: 14 amino acids. Germline CDR1 is SQVTM and CDR2 is ANQGSEA. The CDR3 DNA reads TGCAGCGTTGGTATTACAGCCTTCCAAGAGACCCAGTACTTC. It codes for CSVGITAFQETQYF.

A word on this clonotype: Germline is not matched at one junction end, which may reflect a read error. J is TRBJ2-7 and V is TRBV11-2, with D hard to call. CDR3 size: 13 residues. The germline CDR1 and CDR2 sequences are SGHAT and FQNNGV. CDR3 in DNA: TGTGCTAGCAGCATAGGCTCAGACTACGAGCAGTACTTC. Amino acids: CASSIGSDYEQYF. The full variable domain, in which reference TRBV11-2 and TRBJ2-7 provide the parts outside the CDR3, is EAGVAQSPRYKIIEKRQSVAFWCNPISGHATLYWYQQILGQGPKLLIQFQNNGVVDDSQLPKDRFSAERLKGVDSTLKIQPAKLEDSAVYLCASSIGSDYEQYFGPGTRLTVT.

With regard to this clonotype: At one end the junction does not follow the germline gene, possibly because of a read error. This chain links TRBV4-2 with TRBJ2-7, with 7 positions matching TRBD1. Germline loops: CDR1 LGHNA, CDR2 YNFKEQ. The CDR3 sequence is 18 residues long. CDR3 coding DNA: TGTGCCAGCAGCCAGGAACACCTAGGACATGGGGGACAGCGCGAGCAGTGCTTC. As protein: CASSQEHLGHGGQREQCF.

This clonotype was counted once. A read error may produce the germline difference seen at one junction end. The gene calls are TRBV5-4 and TRBJ2-3, with D tentatively TRBD1 (5 bases). Germline CDR1 reads SGHNT; CDR2 reads YYREEE (reference sequence). The CDR3 totals 17 residues. The CDR3 nucleotides are TGTGTCAGCAGCATAGACGGACACCCTCCACCCACAGATACACAGTATTTT. Encoded protein: CVSSIDGHPPPTDTQYF. Full variable domain (outside the CDR3, taken from reference TRBV5-4 and TRBJ2-3): ETGVTQSPTHLIKTRGQQVTLRCSSQSGHNTVSWYQQALGQGPQFIFQYYREEENGRGNFPPRFSGLQFPNYSSELNVNALELDDSALYLCVSSIDGHPPPTDTQYFGPGTRLTVL.

With respect to this clonotype: Being one base from a much bigger clone, this may be a read error. The genes are TRBV20-1 and TRBJ1-2; D is perhaps TRBD1 (5 bases). The CDR3 is 14 residues long. Germline V gives CDR1 DFQATT, CDR2 SNEGSKA (reference sequence). Between the trimmed V and J ends, which lost 0 bases and 10 bases, there was a span of 18 bases. The CDR3 is CSARDDSQTIDYTF. The CDR3 coding sequence is TGCAGTGCTAGAGATGACAGTCAAACTATTGACTACACCTTC.

This clonotype was counted only a few times. Germline is not matched at one junction end, which may reflect a read error. The chain links TRBV4-3 to TRBJ2-1; D ambiguous. The germline gives CDR1 LGHNA, CDR2 YSLEER. The CDR3 extends over 16 amino acids. The CDR3: CASNQDVGSSYNEQFF. The CDR3 DNA is TGCGCCAGCAACCAAGATGTGGGAAGCTCATACAATGAGCAGTTCTTC.

A word on this clonotype: A clone one base away is much larger, so this may be a read error. This chain uses TRBV29-1 with TRBJ2-7, with D perhaps matching TRBD2 (6 bases). V was shortened by 3 bases and J by 4 bases, with 13 bases between the two germline ends. Germline lookup yields CDR1 SQVTM and CDR2 ANQGSEA. The CDR3 covers 13 residues. This chain's CDR3 is CSVDMVSGYEQYF. CDR3 coding DNA: TGCAGCGTTGACATGGTTAGCGGTTACGAGCAGTACTTC.

This clonotype has a count of ten or more. Possible read error: a much larger clone is one base away. The chain uses TRBV5-1 and TRBJ2-7; 8 bases agree with TRBD2. V lost 2 bases to trimming and J lost 9 bases; unmatched junction nucleotides: 1. Looked up from germline, CDR1 is SGHRS and CDR2 is YFSETQ. The CDR3 totals 11 residues. In DNA, the CDR3 is TGCGCCAGCAGCTTAAGCGGGGGGCAGTACTTC. This sequence encodes CASSLSGGQYF.

V and J are TRBV11-2 and TRBJ2-2; D is uncertain. The CDR3 contains 18 residues. CDR1 is SGHAT, CDR2 FQNNGV, per germline. V was trimmed by 4 bases and J by 7 bases, leaving 25 bases between them. The CDR3 protein is CASSSPRARGPIIGELFF. CDR3 DNA: TGTGCCAGCAGCTCACCCCGAGCGAGAGGCCCGATCATCGGGGAGCTGTTTTTT. The full variable domain, rest sourced from reference TRBV11-2 and TRBJ2-2, is EAGVAQSPRYKIIEKRQSVAFWCNPISGHATLYWYQQILGQGPKLLIQFQNNGVVDDSQLPKDRFSAERLKGVDSTLKIQPAKLEDSAVYLCASSSPRARGPIIGELFFGEGSRLTVL.

Regarding this clonotype: A much larger clone lies a single base off, so this may be a read error. V gene TRBV19 combines with J gene TRBJ2-3; D is ambiguous. There are 14 residues in the CDR3. Germline assignment: CDR1 LNHDA and CDR2 SQIVND (reference sequence). The CDR3 DNA reads as TGTGCCAATAGTAGGGCAGAAAACACAGATACGCAGTATTTT. As protein: CANSRAENTDTQYF.

As for this clonotype: No conserved phenylalanine or tryptophan is present at the end of the CDR3, so a read error is the likely explanation. This rearrangement joins TRBV7-8 to TRBJ2-7; 8 nucleotides match TRBD1. Looked up from germline, CDR1 is SGHVS and CDR2 is FQNEAQ. This CDR3 region has 15 residues. This chain's CDR3 is CAGSYPGQVLYEQYL. The CDR3, as DNA: TGTGCCGGCAGCTACCCGGGACAGGTGCTCTACGAGCAGTACCTC.

On this clonotype: A read error may account for a junction end that differs from germline. The chain uses TRBV28 and TRBJ1-5; TRBD1 matches at 7 bases. This CDR3 is built from 12 residues. Looked up from germline, CDR1 is MDHEN and CDR2 is SYDVKM. The CDR3 reads CANSVSWTGQHF. The CDR3 DNA reads as TGTGCCAACAGTGTCTCCTGGACAGGTCAGCATTTT.

Turning to this clonotype: Because the CDR3 is missing its conserved closing phenylalanine or tryptophan, this is likely a read error. The CDR3 reads CSVEIGSTEAFL. CDR3 nucleotide sequence: TGCAGCGTCGAGATAGGGAGCACTGAGGCTTTCCTT. J is TRBJ1-1 and V is TRBV29-1; the D is unclear. The CDR3 runs to 12 residues. Germline loops: CDR1 SQVTM, CDR2 ANQGSEA.

As for this clonotype: The conserved final phenylalanine or tryptophan is absent from the CDR3, which likely points to a read error. The chain combines TRBV28 with TRBJ1-1; 7 positions agree with TRBD1. Germline V gene lookup returns CDR1 MDHEN and CDR2 SYDVKM. This CDR3 comprises 14 residues. The DNA of the CDR3 is TGTGCCAGCAGTTTATTACAGGGGAACACTAAAGCTTTCTTG. Translation gives CASSLLQGNTKAFL.

This clonotype was seen a few times. The junction differs from germline at one of its ends, possibly a read error. The chain employs TRBV28 and TRBJ1-1; 9 nucleotides align to TRBD1. This CDR3 spans 13 amino acids. Germline-derived CDR1 and CDR2 are MDHEN and SYDVKM. The CDR3 region has the DNA TGTGTCAGCATTAGGGACAGGGTTAATGCAGCTTTCTTT. Translation gives CVSIRDRVNAAFF.

V and J are TRBV29-1 and TRBJ2-7, with D unresolved. The germline CDR1 and CDR2 sequences are SQVTM and ANQGSEA. The CDR3 loop spans 11 amino acids. V was cut by 7 bases and J by 12 bases, with 19 bases left in between. This CDR3 is CSGRVAYEWYF. Written as DNA, the CDR3 is TGCAGCGGAAGGGTTGCGTACGAGTGGTACTTC.

Notes on this clonotype: At one of its ends the junction is not consistent with the germline gene, which may arise from a read error. J is TRBJ2-7 and V is TRBV6-2 or TRBV6-3; TRBD1 matches at 8 bases. CDR1 is MNHEY, CDR2 SVGEGT, per germline. The CDR3 is 16 amino acids. CDR3 residues: CASTFAPGTGEYEQYF. Written as DNA, the CDR3 is TGTGCTAGCACATTTGCTCCTGGGACAGGAGAGTACGAGCAGTACTTC.

The V gene is TRBV11-2, the J gene TRBJ2-7; D is uncertain. The germline gives CDR1 SGHAT, CDR2 FQNNGV. The CDR3 length is 13 residues. The V end was cut by 2 bases, the J end by 10 bases, with 15 bases between. CDR3 sequence: CASSLCSNYNQYF. In DNA, the CDR3 is TGTGCCAGCAGCTTATGCTCAAACTACAATCAGTACTTC.

Turning to this clonotype: The DNA is omitted, as the CDR3 cannot be located on it reliably, and the CDR3 follows TCRdb's listing. The J gene is TRBJ1-2, the V gene TRBV9. Germline values: CDR1 SGDLS, CDR2 YYNGEE. Termini included, the CDR3 measures 14 amino acids. CDR3 region: CANSVGDGPYGCTF.

To note about this clonotype: The CDR3 does not close with the conserved phenylalanine or tryptophan, likely indicating a read error. The chain couples TRBV11-2 to TRBJ1-1; D unclear. This CDR3 spans 15 amino acids. The germline gives CDR1 SGHAT, CDR2 FQNNGV. The chain's CDR3 is CARSLKRGRLNEAFH. The CDR3 DNA reads as TGTGCCAGGAGCTTAAAAAGAGGGAGGTTAAATGAAGCTTTCCAT.

The rearrangement uses TRBV6-5 and TRBJ1-6, with D perhaps TRBD1 (5 bases). Germline CDR1 reads MNHEY; CDR2 reads SVGAGI. The CDR3 loop spans 14 amino acids. V lost 6 bases and J 8 bases, leaving 14 bases between the germline ends. The CDR3 nucleotides are TGTGCCAGCAGCAGAAGAGGGGAGCATTCACCCCTCCACTTT. This sequence encodes CASSRRGEHSPLHF.

In regard to this clonotype: At one boundary the junction diverges from the germline segment, which might be a read error. The chain is built from TRBV4-3 and TRBJ2-1; D may be TRBD2 (6 bases). Germline loops: CDR1 LGHNA, CDR2 YSLEER. The CDR3 is 16 residues long. CDR3 sequence reads: CASTQDAGSSYNVEFF. The CDR3, as DNA: TGCGCCAGCACCCAAGATGCGGGAAGCTCATACAATGTGGAGTTCTTC.

A word on this clonotype: Likely a read error: the CDR3 ends without its conserved phenylalanine or tryptophan. J is TRBJ1-1 and V is TRBV7-9; possibly TRBD1 for D (5 bases). Germline lookup yields CDR1 SEHNR and CDR2 FQNEAQ (reference sequence). CDR3 length: 14 residues. The CDR3 DNA reads TGTGTCAGCAGCTTCGGGCAGGGGAACACTGAAGCTTTCTAT. Protein sequence: CVSSFGQGNTEAFY.